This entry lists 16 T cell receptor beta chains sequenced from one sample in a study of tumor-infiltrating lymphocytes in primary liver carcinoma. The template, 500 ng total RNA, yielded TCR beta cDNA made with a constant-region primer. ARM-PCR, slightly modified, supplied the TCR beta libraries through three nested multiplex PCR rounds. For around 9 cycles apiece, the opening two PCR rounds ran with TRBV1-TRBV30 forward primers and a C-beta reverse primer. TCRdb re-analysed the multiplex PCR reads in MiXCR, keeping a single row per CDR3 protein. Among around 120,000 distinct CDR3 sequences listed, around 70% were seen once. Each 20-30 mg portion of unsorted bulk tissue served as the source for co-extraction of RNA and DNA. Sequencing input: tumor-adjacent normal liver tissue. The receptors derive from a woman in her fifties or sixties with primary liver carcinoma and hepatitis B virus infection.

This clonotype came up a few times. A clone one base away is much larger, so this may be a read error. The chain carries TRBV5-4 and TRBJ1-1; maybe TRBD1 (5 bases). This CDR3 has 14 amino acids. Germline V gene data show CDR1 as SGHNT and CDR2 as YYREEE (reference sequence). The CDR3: CAGSFTTENTEAFF. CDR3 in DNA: TGTGCCGGCAGCTTCACGACAGAGAACACTGAAGCTTTCTTT.

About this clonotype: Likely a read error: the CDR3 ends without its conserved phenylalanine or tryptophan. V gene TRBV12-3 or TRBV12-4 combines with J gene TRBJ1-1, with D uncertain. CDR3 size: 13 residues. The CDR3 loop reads CVSTLYLNTEAFI. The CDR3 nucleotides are TGTGTCAGCACCCTATACCTGAACACTGAAGCTTTCATT.

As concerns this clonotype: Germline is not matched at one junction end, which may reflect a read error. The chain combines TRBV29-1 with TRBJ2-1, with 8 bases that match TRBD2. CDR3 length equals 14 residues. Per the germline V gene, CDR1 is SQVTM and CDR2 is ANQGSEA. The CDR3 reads CSVVGTSGRNDQFF. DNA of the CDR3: TGCAGCGTCGTCGGGACCAGCGGGAGAAATGATCAGTTCTTC.

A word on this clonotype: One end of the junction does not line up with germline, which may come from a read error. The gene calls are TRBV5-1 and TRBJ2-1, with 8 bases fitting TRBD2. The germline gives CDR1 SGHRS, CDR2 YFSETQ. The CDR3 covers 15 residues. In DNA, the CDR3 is TGCGCCGGCAGCTTGGTCCCAGCGGGAGCCCATGAGCAGTTCTTC. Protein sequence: CAGSLVPAGAHEQFF. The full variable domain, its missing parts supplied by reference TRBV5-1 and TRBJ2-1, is KAGVTQTPRYLIKTRGQQVTLSCSPISGHRSVSWYQQTPGQGLQFLFEYFSETQRNKGNFPGRFSGRQFSNSRSEMNVSTLELGDSALYLCAGSLVPAGAHEQFFGPGTRLTVL.

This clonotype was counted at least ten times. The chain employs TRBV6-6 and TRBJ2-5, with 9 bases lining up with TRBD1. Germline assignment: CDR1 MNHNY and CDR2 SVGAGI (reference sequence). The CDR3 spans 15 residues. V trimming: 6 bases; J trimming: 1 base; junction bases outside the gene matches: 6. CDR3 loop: CASRTYRGPQETQYF. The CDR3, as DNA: TGTGCCAGCAGAACATACAGGGGGCCCCAAGAGACCCAGTACTTC.

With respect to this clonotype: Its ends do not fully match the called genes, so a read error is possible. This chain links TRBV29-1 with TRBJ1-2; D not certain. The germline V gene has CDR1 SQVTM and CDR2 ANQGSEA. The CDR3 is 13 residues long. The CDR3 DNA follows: TGCAGCGTTGTAGACAAGGAGAACTATGGCTACACCTTT. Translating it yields CSVVDKENYGYTF. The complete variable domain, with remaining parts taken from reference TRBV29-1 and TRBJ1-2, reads SAVISQKPSRDICQRGTSLTIQCQVDSQVTMMFWYRQQPGQSLTLIATANQGSEATYESGFVIDKFPISRPNLTFSTLTVSNMSPEDSSIYLCSVVDKENYGYTFGSGTRLTVV.

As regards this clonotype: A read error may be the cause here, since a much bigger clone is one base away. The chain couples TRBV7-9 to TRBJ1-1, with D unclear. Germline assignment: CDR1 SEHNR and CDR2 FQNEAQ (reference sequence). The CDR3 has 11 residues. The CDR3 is CARSLDTEAFF. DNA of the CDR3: TGTGCCAGAAGCTTAGACACTGAAGCTTTCTTT.

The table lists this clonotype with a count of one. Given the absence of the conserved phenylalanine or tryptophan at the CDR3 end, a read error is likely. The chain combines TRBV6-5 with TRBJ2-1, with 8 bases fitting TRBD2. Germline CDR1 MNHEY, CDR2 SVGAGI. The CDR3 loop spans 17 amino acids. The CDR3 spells CASSYAAGGTSYNEQFL. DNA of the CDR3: TGTGCCAGCAGTTACGCGGCGGGAGGTACCTCCTATAATGAGCAGTTCCTC.

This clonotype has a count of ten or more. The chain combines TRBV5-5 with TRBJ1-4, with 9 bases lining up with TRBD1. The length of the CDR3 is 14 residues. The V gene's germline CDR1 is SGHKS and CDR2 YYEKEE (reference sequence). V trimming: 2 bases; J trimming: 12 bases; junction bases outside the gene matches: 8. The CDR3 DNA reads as TGTGCCAGCAGCTTTGGCGGGACAGGGCGGGAACTGTTTTTT. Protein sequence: CASSFGGTGRELFF.

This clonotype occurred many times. CDR3 protein: CASSQWTSGASTDTQYF. The CDR3, as DNA: TGTGCCAGCAGCCAATGGACTAGCGGAGCTAGCACAGATACGCAGTATTTT. The gene calls are TRBV14 and TRBJ2-3; 10 bases fit TRBD2. The germline V gene has CDR1 SGHDN and CDR2 FVKESK. The CDR3 runs to 17 residues. With V trimmed by 2 bases and J by 0 bases, 5 bases remained unmatched.

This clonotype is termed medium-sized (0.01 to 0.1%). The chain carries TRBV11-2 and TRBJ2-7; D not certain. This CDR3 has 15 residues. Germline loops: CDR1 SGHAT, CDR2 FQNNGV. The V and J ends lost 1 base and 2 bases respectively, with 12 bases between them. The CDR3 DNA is TGTGCCAGCAGCTTAGCCCCGAGAATTGCCTACGAGCAGTACTTC. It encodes CASSLAPRIAYEQYF.

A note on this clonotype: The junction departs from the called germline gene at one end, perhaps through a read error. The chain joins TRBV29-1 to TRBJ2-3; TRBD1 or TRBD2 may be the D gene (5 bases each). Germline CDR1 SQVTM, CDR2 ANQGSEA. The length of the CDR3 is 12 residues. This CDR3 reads CSLERDGDTQYF. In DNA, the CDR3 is TGCAGCCTTGAAAGGGACGGAGATACGCAATATTTT.

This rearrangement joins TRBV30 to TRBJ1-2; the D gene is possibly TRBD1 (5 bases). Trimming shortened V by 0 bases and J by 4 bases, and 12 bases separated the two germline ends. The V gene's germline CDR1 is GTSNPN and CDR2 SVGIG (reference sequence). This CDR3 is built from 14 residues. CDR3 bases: TGTGCCTGGAGTGTACTTGGGGCGCGCTATGGCTACACCTTC. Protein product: CAWSVLGARYGYTF.

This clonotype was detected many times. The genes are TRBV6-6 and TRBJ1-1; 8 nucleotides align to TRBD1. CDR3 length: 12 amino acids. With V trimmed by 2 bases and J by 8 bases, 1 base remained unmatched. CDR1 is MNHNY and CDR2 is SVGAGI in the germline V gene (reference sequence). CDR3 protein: CASSYGTGEAFF. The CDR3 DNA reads TGTGCCAGCAGTTACGGGACAGGAGAAGCTTTCTTT.

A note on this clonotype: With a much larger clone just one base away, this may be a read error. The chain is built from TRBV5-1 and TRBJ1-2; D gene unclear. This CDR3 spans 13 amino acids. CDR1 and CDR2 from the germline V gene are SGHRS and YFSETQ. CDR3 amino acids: CVSSLSLPFGYTF. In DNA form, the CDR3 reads TGCGTCAGCAGCTTGTCTTTACCTTTTGGCTACACCTTC. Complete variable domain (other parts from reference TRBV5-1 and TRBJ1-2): KAGVTQTPRYLIKTRGQQVTLSCSPISGHRSVSWYQQTPGQGLQFLFEYFSETQRNKGNFPGRFSGRQFSNSRSEMNVSTLELGDSALYLCVSSLSLPFGYTFGSGTRLTVV.

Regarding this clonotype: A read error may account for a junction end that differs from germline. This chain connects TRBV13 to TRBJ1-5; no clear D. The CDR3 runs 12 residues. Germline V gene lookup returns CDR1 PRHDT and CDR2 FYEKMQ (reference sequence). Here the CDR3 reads CASSLHHQLQHF. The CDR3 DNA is TGTGCCAGCAGCCTTCATCATCAGCTCCAGCATTTT.